This entry describes one TCR beta chain. This CDR3 is built from 10 residues. V lost 5 bases to trimming and J lost 8 bases, with 4 bases between them. Germline CDR1 MDHEN, CDR2 SYDVKM. The record originates from a study of blood T cell repertoires in COVID-19. Study in general: Some COVID-19 samples were acute and others convalescent; all came from the United States, Italy and Spain.

The study drew participants aged roughly 18 to 89 years from 20 to 30 US areas. People in the exposed group encountered a COVID-19 case within 2 weeks before entering the study. TCRdb's table, derived via immunoSEQ multiplex PCR, lists solely in-frame clones and lacks some. The sample has about 300,000 clones, around 85% seen once; the top ten hold around 2%. The V and J genes are TRBV28 and TRBJ2-1; no clear D. The clonotype comes from a woman in her twenties or thirties who had been exposed to COVID-19. The material sequenced was PBMCs or T cells enriched from blood (not recorded which). This chain's CDR3 is CASSEYEQFF. DNA for the CDR3: TGTGCCAGCAGTGAGTATGAGCAGTTCTTC.